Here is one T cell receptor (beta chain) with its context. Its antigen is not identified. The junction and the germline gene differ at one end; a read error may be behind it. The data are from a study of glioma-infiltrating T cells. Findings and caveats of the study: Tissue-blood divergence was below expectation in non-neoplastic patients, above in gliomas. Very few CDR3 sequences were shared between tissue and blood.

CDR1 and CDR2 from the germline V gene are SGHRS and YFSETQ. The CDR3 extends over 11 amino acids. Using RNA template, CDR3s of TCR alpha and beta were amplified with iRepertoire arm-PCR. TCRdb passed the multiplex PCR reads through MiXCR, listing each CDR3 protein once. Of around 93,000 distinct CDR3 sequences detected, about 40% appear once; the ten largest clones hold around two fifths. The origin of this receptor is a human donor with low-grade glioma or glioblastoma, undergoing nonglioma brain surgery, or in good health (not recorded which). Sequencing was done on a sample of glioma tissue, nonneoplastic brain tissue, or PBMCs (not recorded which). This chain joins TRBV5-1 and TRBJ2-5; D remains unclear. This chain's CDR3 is CASSFSETRYF. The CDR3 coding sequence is TGCGCCAGCAGCTTTTCCGAGACCCGGTACTTC. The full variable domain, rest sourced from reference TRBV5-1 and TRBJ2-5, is KAGVTQTPRYLIKTRGQQVTLSCSPISGHRSVSWYQQTPGQGLQFLFEYFSETQRNKGNFPGRFSGRQFSNSRSEMNVSTLELGDSALYLCASSFSETRYFGPGTRLLVL.